These 7 T cell receptor beta chains originate from one sample sequenced in a study of identifying expanded T cells in peripheral blood. Clones were sequenced by immunoSEQ multiplex PCR, and TCRdb holds only the in-frame ones, with some missing. The table records 85,000 to 100,000 clones, 88% of them present only once. Specimen: blood. The receptors derive from a person aged 18 to 75 in good health.

The chain is built from TRBV11-3 and TRBJ2-2, with D perhaps TRBD1 (5 bases). Trimming left V 4 bases short and J 6 bases short, with 12 bases between. The germline gives CDR1 SGHNT, CDR2 YENEEA. CDR3 length equals 14 residues. Here the CDR3 reads CASSWTQAAGELFF. CDR3 DNA: TGTGCCAGCAGCTGGACACAGGCTGCCGGGGAGCTGTTTTTT.

The gene calls are TRBV25-1 and TRBJ1-4, with D unresolved. The germline CDR1 and CDR2 sequences are MGHDK and SYGVNS. V shed 1 base and J shed 11 bases, with 5 bases lying between them. The CDR3 consists of 11 residues. In DNA, the CDR3 is TGTGCCAGCAGTGAATTACGGAAACTGTTTTTT. Protein: CASSELRKLFF.

V usage is TRBV5-1 and J usage is TRBJ2-1, with 12 bases fitting TRBD2. This CDR3 has 15 amino acids. CDR1 is SGHRS and CDR2 is YFSETQ in the germline V gene. The V segment lost 0 bases and the J segment 5 bases; nucleotides outside the gene matches: 0. This CDR3 is CASSLGTSGNNEQFF. DNA of the CDR3: TGCGCCAGCAGCTTGGGGACTAGCGGGAACAATGAGCAGTTCTTC. The variable domain in full, completed from reference TRBV5-1 and TRBJ2-1, reads KAGVTQTPRYLIKTRGQQVTLSCSPISGHRSVSWYQQTPGQGLQFLFEYFSETQRNKGNFPGRFSGRQFSNSRSEMNVSTLELGDSALYLCASSLGTSGNNEQFFGPGTRLTVL.

This chain joins TRBV21-1 and TRBJ1-1. TRBV21-1 is assigned pseudogene status. The CDR3 spans 16 residues. The CDR3 reads CASSKEGRRANTEAFF. Here the CDR3 DNA reads TGTGCCAGCAGCAAAGAAGGGCGGAGGGCCAACACTGAAGCTTTCTTT.

This sequence joins TRBV11-3 and TRBJ2-3, with unresolved D. V shed 0 bases and J shed 0 bases, with 7 bases lying between them. Germline lookup yields CDR1 SGHNT and CDR2 YENEEA. CDR3 size: 15 residues. The CDR3 sequence: CASSLDMQSTDTQYF. The CDR3 coding sequence is TGTGCCAGCAGCTTAGATATGCAGAGCACAGATACGCAGTATTTT.

This chain uses TRBV19 with TRBJ1-1; a possible D gene is TRBD1 (5 bases). Trimming stripped 5 bases from V and 0 bases from J, with 16 bases between. The CDR3 is 16 amino acids. Germline values: CDR1 LNHDA, CDR2 SQIVND (reference sequence). The CDR3 here is CASSPQTAQMNTEAFF. The CDR3 DNA follows: TGTGCCAGTAGTCCCCAGACAGCCCAGATGAACACTGAAGCTTTCTTT.

The chain combines TRBV25-1 with TRBJ2-2, with a weak D call TRBD1 (5 bases). Per the germline V gene, CDR1 is MGHDK and CDR2 is SYGVNS. V lost 1 base and J 4 bases, leaving 10 bases between the germline ends. This CDR3 region has 15 residues. Written as DNA, the CDR3 is TGTGCCAGCAGTGAATGGCAGGGATCCACCGGGGAGCTGTTTTTT. Translating it yields CASSEWQGSTGELFF.